This T cell receptor (beta chain) was sequenced in a study of blood T cell repertoires in COVID-19. Study details: The United States, Italy and Spain provided the acute and convalescent COVID-19 samples. Sources were T cells, B-cell-depleted T cells, or PBMCs; the material itself was cDNA or gDNA.

V was clipped by 2 bases and J by 10 bases, with 15 bases between them. Germline assignment: CDR1 MNHEY and CDR2 SVGAGI. The CDR3 runs to 15 residues. The assay was immunoSEQ multiplex PCR, and TCRdb's table has in-frame clones only and misses some. The repertoire has some 150,000 clones, around nine tenths of them found once; the top ten carry 2.5% to 3%. Sequencing was carried out using peripheral blood. The chain couples TRBV6-5 to TRBJ1-6, with TRBD1 as a possible D gene (6 bases). This clonotype was sampled from a man aged 55 to 69 with active or convalescent COVID-19. The DNA for the CDR3 is TGTGCCAGCAGTTACAGGCAGCCGAGGGGGTCACCCCTCCACTTT. It translates to CASSYRQPRGSPLHF.